The 30 T cell receptor beta chains reported below all come from one sample, sequenced in a study of identical twins. TCRdb ran MiXCR on the 5' RACE reads and lists one entry per CDR3 protein. The table records approximately 680,000 distinct CDR3 sequences, roughly 7.2% of them present only once. The same sample was also studied in work on yellow fever vaccine responses in identical twins.

The sample consisted of PBMCs. Receptor source: a woman between 18 and 29 years old in good health.

This clonotype occurred many times. The gene calls are TRBV10-3 and TRBJ2-1; D is perhaps TRBD2 (6 bases). In germline, CDR1 is ENHRY, CDR2 SYGVKD. V was shortened by 5 bases and J by 0 bases, with 14 bases between the two germline ends. CDR3 length: 16 residues. This CDR3 reads CAISNLAASSYNEQFF. CDR3 DNA: TGTGCCATCAGTAACTTAGCGGCGAGCTCCTACAATGAGCAGTTCTTC.

V gene TRBV4-1 combines with J gene TRBJ1-5, with a tentative D call TRBD1 (6 bases). The CDR3 is made up of 15 amino acids. The germline V gene encodes CDR1 MGHRA and CDR2 YSYEKL. V was trimmed by 0 bases and J by 4 bases, leaving 10 bases between them. CDR3 protein: CASSQDIGGNQPQHF. The CDR3 nucleotides are TGCGCCAGCAGCCAAGATATAGGGGGGAATCAGCCCCAGCATTTT.

The J gene is TRBJ2-7, the V gene TRBV6-1; 7 positions match TRBD2. Unmatched junction bases numbered 6, after V lost 7 bases and J lost 3 bases. Per the germline V gene, CDR1 is MNHNS and CDR2 is SASEGT. The CDR3 contains 13 residues. The CDR3 DNA is TGTGCCAGCACTGACGGGACTAACTACGAGCAGTACTTC. Translating it yields CASTDGTNYEQYF.

The sample holds many counts of this clonotype. The CDR3 reads CASSLLRTGGGTEAFF. As DNA, the CDR3 is TGCGCCAGCAGCCTTCTACGGACAGGGGGAGGGACTGAAGCTTTCTTT. V usage is TRBV4-1 and J usage is TRBJ1-1; the match to TRBD1 covers 10 bases. CDR3 length equals 16 residues. The V gene's germline CDR1 is MGHRA and CDR2 YSYEKL. The junction had 10 bases not matched to a gene; V was cut back by 4 bases and J by 5 bases.

This clonotype was counted a few times. V usage is TRBV29-1 and J usage is TRBJ1-5; D is ambiguous. Trimming removed 4 bases at V and 2 bases at J, with 9 bases between. The CDR3 has 13 amino acids. Per the germline V gene, CDR1 is SQVTM and CDR2 is ANQGSEA. The CDR3 spells CSVAHSGNQPQHF. In nucleotides, the CDR3 is TGCAGCGTTGCTCATAGTGGCAATCAGCCCCAGCATTTT.

This chain uses TRBV5-1 with TRBJ1-1; possibly TRBD1 for D (5 bases). The CDR3 extends over 12 amino acids. Looked up from germline, CDR1 is SGHRS and CDR2 is YFSETQ. V shed 4 bases and J shed 12 bases, with 16 bases lying between them. The CDR3 loop is CASSPYSGTPFF. DNA for the CDR3: TGCGCCAGCAGCCCCTACTCAGGGACCCCTTTCTTT.

The chain recombines TRBV4-1 with TRBJ1-2; 7 bases align to TRBD1. This CDR3 spans 13 amino acids. V gave up 7 bases and J gave up 3 bases; unmatched junction bases: 5. The germline CDR1 and CDR2 sequences are MGHRA and YSYEKL. As DNA, the CDR3 is TGCGCCAGCACAAGGGGGCGGGACTATGGCTACACCTTC. Translating it yields CASTRGRDYGYTF.

This clonotype was picked up many times. V gene TRBV12-3 or TRBV12-4 combines with J gene TRBJ2-3; D is ambiguous. This CDR3 spans 16 amino acids. Between the trimmed V and J ends, which lost 3 bases and 0 bases, there was a span of 13 bases. The CDR3 is CASSFWSLHSTDTQYF. DNA of the CDR3: TGTGCCAGCAGTTTTTGGTCACTTCATAGCACAGATACGCAGTATTTT.

This clonotype occurred many times. The chain carries TRBV20-1 and TRBJ2-5, with 8 bases identical to TRBD2. Looked up from germline, CDR1 is DFQATT and CDR2 is SNEGSKA (reference sequence). The CDR3 loop spans 16 amino acids. The trim removed 7 bases at V and 1 base at J, leaving 14 bases unmatched. The chain's CDR3 is CSGTRGVAGSQETQYF. CDR3 DNA sequence: TGCAGTGGGACGCGGGGGGTAGCGGGGTCCCAAGAGACCCAGTACTTC.

The J gene is TRBJ2-1, the V gene TRBV20-1; the D gene is possibly TRBD2 (5 bases). With 4 bases removed from V and 12 bases from J, the gap between germline ends came to 19 bases. In germline, CDR1 is DFQATT, CDR2 SNEGSKA (reference sequence). The CDR3 extends over 13 amino acids. The CDR3 DNA reads as TGCAGTGCTATATCGGATTTCGGAGGAAGGCAGTTCTTC. As protein: CSAISDFGGRQFF.

This clonotype was seen more than once but under ten times. The genes are TRBV10-3 and TRBJ2-5; 9 bases align to TRBD1. Germline CDR1 is ENHRY and CDR2 is SYGVKD. The CDR3 loop spans 19 amino acids. The V gene end was trimmed by 2 bases and the J gene end by 1 base; junction bases not matched to a gene: 14. The CDR3 region is CAISERDREDYPFQETQYF. For the CDR3, the DNA is TGTGCCATCAGTGAGAGGGACAGGGAGGACTATCCCTTCCAAGAGACCCAGTACTTC.

This clonotype occurred a few times. The chain joins TRBV6-5 to TRBJ2-4, with D possibly called TRBD1 or TRBD2 (5 bases each). Germline V gene lookup returns CDR1 MNHEY and CDR2 SVGAGI. The CDR3 length is 17 residues. V shed 0 bases and J shed 4 bases, with 16 bases lying between them. The CDR3 is CASSYSGTTLGKNIQYF. The CDR3 region has the DNA TGTGCCAGCAGTTACTCCGGGACCACCTTGGGAAAAAACATTCAGTACTTC.

This clonotype was counted many times. The chain joins TRBV5-6 to TRBJ2-7, with a possible D match to TRBD2 (5 bases). The length of the CDR3 is 14 residues. Germline CDR1 and CDR2: SGHDT and YYEEEE. The V and J ends lost 0 bases and 5 bases respectively, with 12 bases between them. Written as DNA, the CDR3 is TGTGCCAGCAGCTTGGATCGAGCGGTACACGAGCAGTACTTC. It specifies CASSLDRAVHEQYF.

The chain combines TRBV29-1 with TRBJ1-1; D gene uncertain. The CDR3 is 10 residues long. The germline V gene encodes CDR1 SQVTM and CDR2 ANQGSEA. The V gene lost 6 bases and the J gene lost 8 bases, with 10 bases spanning the gap. The CDR3 loop is CSVLTTEAFF. The CDR3 region has the DNA TGCAGCGTCCTTACGACAGAAGCTTTCTTT.

This chain joins TRBV6-1 and TRBJ2-7; D not resolved. Trimming shortened V by 2 bases and J by 2 bases, and 13 bases separated the two germline ends. The CDR3 sequence is 15 residues long. Germline CDR1 MNHNS, CDR2 SASEGT. This chain's CDR3 is CASSEMYSGTYEQYV. In DNA form, the CDR3 reads TGTGCCAGCAGTGAAATGTACAGTGGGACCTACGAGCAGTACGTC.

In this sample, this clonotype turned up many times. J is TRBJ1-1 and V is TRBV6-5; D is unclear. V lost 2 bases to trimming and J lost 10 bases, with 14 bases between them. The germline V gene has CDR1 MNHEY and CDR2 SVGAGI. The CDR3 has 13 residues. The CDR3 here is CASSYDGQRRAFF. CDR3 coding DNA: TGTGCCAGCAGTTACGACGGCCAGCGAAGAGCTTTCTTT.

This clonotype is a singleton in its sample. The V gene is TRBV6-2 or TRBV6-3, the J gene TRBJ1-1; 7 nucleotides agree with TRBD1. The CDR3 has 17 residues. V was clipped by 0 bases and J by 0 bases; unmatched bases: 7. The germline V gene has CDR1 MNHEY and CDR2 SVGEGT. The CDR3 DNA is TGTGCCAGCAGTTACTCCCTACAGGGGCCAATGAACACTGAAGCTTTCTTT. It is translated as CASSYSLQGPMNTEAFF.

The chain links TRBV24-1 to TRBJ1-5, with a possible D match to TRBD1 (5 bases). CDR3 length: 15 residues. The germline V gene has CDR1 KGHDR and CDR2 SFDVKD. V lost 3 bases, J lost 0 bases, and 8 bases lay in between. The CDR3 nucleotides read TGTGCCACCAGTGATCCGGGGCATAGCAATCAGCCCCAGCATTTT. It is translated as CATSDPGHSNQPQHF.

This clonotype was observed at least ten times. The chain recombines TRBV12-3 or TRBV12-4 with TRBJ2-5; 7 bases fit TRBD1. The trim removed 8 bases at V and 2 bases at J, leaving 8 bases unmatched. The CDR3 has 14 residues. In nucleotides, the CDR3 is TGTGCCAGCGCCCTTGACAGGGTTCAAGAGACCCAGTACTTC. Residues: CASALDRVQETQYF.

This clonotype was seen a handful of times. The chain links TRBV5-1 to TRBJ2-2; 9 positions agree with TRBD1. This CDR3 has 15 amino acids. V shed 5 bases, J shed 4 bases, and the junction held 6 bases outside the gene matches. Germline CDR1 is SGHRS and CDR2 is YFSETQ. CDR3 loop: CASRAGTGSTGELFF. CDR3 nucleotides: TGCGCCAGCAGGGCCGGGACAGGGAGCACCGGGGAGCTGTTTTTT.

The chain carries TRBV6-5 and TRBJ2-3; no clear D. Trimming took 0 bases from V and 2 from J, leaving 12 bases between them. Germline CDR1 and CDR2: MNHEY and SVGAGI. This CDR3 is 16 amino acids long. CDR3: CASSYSPGYTTDTQYF. Written as DNA, the CDR3 is TGTGCCAGCAGTTACTCACCCGGGTATACCACAGATACGCAGTATTTT.

Comments on this clonotype: The germline gene is not matched at one end of the junction; a read error may be the cause. V usage is TRBV20-1 and J usage is TRBJ2-1; D is perhaps TRBD2 (7 bases). CDR3 length: 14 amino acids. The germline V gene has CDR1 DFQATT and CDR2 SNEGSKA (reference sequence). The CDR3 bases are TGCAGTGCGAGAGGGGGGGGGTCTGGAGATGAGCAGTTCTTC. Residues: CSARGGGSGDEQFF.

This clonotype was detected once. At one end the junction does not follow the germline gene, possibly because of a read error. This chain links TRBV12-3 or TRBV12-4 with TRBJ2-1; 12 nucleotides agree with TRBD2. CDR3 length: 19 amino acids. The CDR3 loop is CTSCLDSGLAGATYNEQFF. CDR3 nucleotide sequence: TGTACCAGCTGTTTAGACTCGGGACTAGCGGGCGCCACCTACAATGAGCAGTTCTTC.

At least ten counts were recorded for this clonotype. The chain carries TRBV7-9 and TRBJ1-2; unclear D gene. Germline-derived CDR1 and CDR2 are SEHNR and FQNEAQ (reference sequence). The CDR3 is made up of 13 amino acids. V dropped 5 bases and J dropped 0 bases, with 7 bases sitting between them. The CDR3 region has the DNA TGTGCCAGCAGCCCTGCAGCTAACTATGGCTACACCTTC. It specifies CASSPAANYGYTF.

The chain carries TRBV20-1 and TRBJ2-2, with TRBD1 matching over 7 bases. After removal of 5 bases from V and 4 bases from J, the junction contained 13 bases not matched to a gene. Per the germline V gene, CDR1 is DFQATT and CDR2 is SNEGSKA (reference sequence). The CDR3 length is 16 residues. The CDR3 sequence: CSAANYRDRSTGELFF. For the CDR3, the DNA is TGCAGTGCTGCGAACTACCGGGACAGATCCACCGGGGAGCTGTTTTTT.

In DNA form, the CDR3 reads TGCAGTGCTAGAAAAGGGACAAGCTTCAACACTGAAGCTTTCTTT. Its translation is CSARKGTSFNTEAFF. This rearrangement joins TRBV20-1 to TRBJ1-1; TRBD1 is a possible D gene (6 bases). The CDR3 runs to 15 residues. The V and J ends lost 2 bases and 2 bases respectively, with 15 bases between them. Germline CDR1 and CDR2: DFQATT and SNEGSKA (reference sequence).

At least ten counts were recorded for this clonotype. V gene TRBV20-1 combines with J gene TRBJ1-1, with D unclear. CDR3 size: 11 residues. Germline lookup yields CDR1 DFQATT and CDR2 SNEGSKA (reference sequence). Deletions cut 6 bases from V and 7 bases from J, with 12 bases between. The CDR3 sequence is CSAPFWHEAFF. DNA of the CDR3: TGCAGTGCCCCGTTTTGGCATGAAGCTTTCTTT.

This clonotype was detected a few times. The rearrangement uses TRBV25-1 and TRBJ1-2; D is perhaps TRBD1 (6 bases). The germline V gene has CDR1 MGHDK and CDR2 SYGVNS. V was cut by 3 bases and J by 7 bases, with 18 bases left in between. CDR3 length: 15 residues. The CDR3 loop is CASSEDSLGRSGYTF. CDR3 bases: TGTGCCAGCAGTGAGGACAGCCTGGGGAGAAGTGGCTACACCTTC.

There are many counts of this clonotype. J is TRBJ2-2 and V is TRBV5-1; D possibly corresponds to TRBD2 (6 bases). The germline V gene encodes CDR1 SGHRS and CDR2 YFSETQ. CDR3 size: 15 residues. Trimming removed 1 base at V and 1 base at J, with 8 bases between. The CDR3 nucleotides are TGCGCCAGCAGCTTGACGGGGGAGAACACCGGGGAGCTGTTTTTT. It codes for CASSLTGENTGELFF.

The chain combines TRBV5-1 with TRBJ2-7, with 11 positions matching TRBD1. Germline V CDR1 and CDR2: SGHRS, YFSETQ. Trimming removed 3 bases from V and 4 bases from J; junction bases left unmatched: 15. The CDR3 length is 18 residues. The CDR3 protein is CASSYGGQGAVTAYEQYF. The CDR3 DNA sequence: TGCGCCAGCAGCTACGGAGGACAGGGGGCTGTTACAGCTTACGAGCAGTACTTC.